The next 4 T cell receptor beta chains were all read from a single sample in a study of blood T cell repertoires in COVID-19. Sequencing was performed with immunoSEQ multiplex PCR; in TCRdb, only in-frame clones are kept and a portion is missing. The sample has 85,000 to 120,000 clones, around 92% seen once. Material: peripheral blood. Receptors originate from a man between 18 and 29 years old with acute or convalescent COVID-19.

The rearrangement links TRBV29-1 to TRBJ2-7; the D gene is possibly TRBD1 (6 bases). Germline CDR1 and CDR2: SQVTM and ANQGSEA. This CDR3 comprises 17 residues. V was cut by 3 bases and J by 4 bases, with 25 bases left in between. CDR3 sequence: CSVDGVRTDSRSYEQYF. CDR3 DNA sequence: TGCAGCGTTGATGGGGTTCGGACAGACAGCAGAAGTTACGAGCAGTACTTC.

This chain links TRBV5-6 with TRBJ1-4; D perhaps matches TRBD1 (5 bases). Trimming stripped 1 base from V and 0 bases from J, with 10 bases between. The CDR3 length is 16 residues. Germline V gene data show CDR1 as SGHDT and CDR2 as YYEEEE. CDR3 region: CASSLSGIATNEKLFF. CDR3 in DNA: TGTGCCAGCAGCTTGTCAGGGATTGCAACTAATGAAAAACTGTTTTTT.

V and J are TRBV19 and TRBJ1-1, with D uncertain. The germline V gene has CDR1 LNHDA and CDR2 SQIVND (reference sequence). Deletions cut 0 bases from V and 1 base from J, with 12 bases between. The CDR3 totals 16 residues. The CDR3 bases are TGTGCCAGTAGTATAGACCTCAATACAGCGAACACTGAAGCTTTCTTT. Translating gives CASSIDLNTANTEAFF.

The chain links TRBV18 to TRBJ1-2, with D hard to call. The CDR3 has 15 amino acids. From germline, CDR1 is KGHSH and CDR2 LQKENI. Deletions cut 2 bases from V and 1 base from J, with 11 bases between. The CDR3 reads CASSPSGDINYGYTF. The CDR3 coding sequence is TGTGCCAGCTCACCATCCGGTGACATTAACTATGGCTACACCTTC.